Below are 11 T cell receptor beta chains sequenced from a single sample in a study of blood T cells in healthy people across ages. Next came a second PCR, run for about 7 to 11 cycles, which used a sample-barcoded 5' primer along with a J-beta primer mix. MiXCR was run by TCRdb on the 5' RACE reads, yielding one entry per CDR3 protein. This sample has around 1,500,000 distinct CDR3 sequences, with approximately 28% found just once. Sequencing used blood. The receptor set was obtained from a woman in her 30s in good health.

In its sample, this clonotype was seen a few times. Here the CDR3 reads CAWSPRNYGYTF. In DNA, the CDR3 is TGTGCCTGGAGTCCACGGAACTATGGCTACACCTTC. This rearrangement joins TRBV30 to TRBJ1-2; D is unresolved. The CDR3 is 12 residues long. From germline, CDR1 is GTSNPN and CDR2 SVGIG (reference sequence). V was clipped by 2 bases and J by 2 bases, with 6 bases between them. The entire variable domain, with the rest obtained from reference TRBV30 and TRBJ1-2, is as follows: SQTIHQWPATLVQPVGSPLSLECTVEGTSNPNLYWYRQAAGRGLQLLFYSVGIGQISSEVPQNLSASRPQDRQFILSSKKLLLSDSGFYLCAWSPRNYGYTFGSGTRLTVV.

The rearrangement links TRBV7-9 to TRBJ2-5; 11 nucleotides line up with TRBD2. There are 14 residues in the CDR3. Unmatched junction bases numbered 3, after V lost 5 bases and J lost 4 bases. From germline, CDR1 is SEHNR and CDR2 FQNEAQ (reference sequence). The CDR3 DNA reads TGTGCCAGCAGCACCGGGACTAGCGGAGAGACCCAGTACTTC. Its translation is CASSTGTSGETQYF. The whole variable domain, remainder taken from reference TRBV7-9 and TRBJ2-5, is DTGVSQNPRHKITKRGQNVTFRCDPISEHNRLYWYRQTLGQGPEFLTYFQNEAQLEKSRLLSDRFSAERPKGSFSTLEIQRTEQGDSAMYLCASSTGTSGETQYFGPGTRLLVL.

This chain joins TRBV20-1 and TRBJ1-1, with D maybe TRBD1 (6 bases). Between the trimmed V and J ends, which lost 1 base and 4 bases, there was a span of 10 bases. Per germline, CDR1 DFQATT and CDR2 SNEGSKA (reference sequence). The CDR3 contains 13 residues. CDR3 loop: CSARGTGSTEAFF. The DNA of the CDR3 is TGCAGTGCTAGAGGAACAGGGAGCACTGAAGCTTTCTTT.

The sample holds a few counts of this clonotype. The chain recombines TRBV18 with TRBJ2-1; possible D gene TRBD2, 5 bases. The CDR3 is made up of 16 amino acids. Germline V gene sequence: CDR1 KGHSH, CDR2 LQKENI. V dropped 1 base and J dropped 5 bases, with 15 bases sitting between them. CDR3 in amino acids: CASSPLSGIANNEQFF. The CDR3 region has the DNA TGTGCCAGCTCACCACTTTCCGGGATCGCCAACAATGAGCAGTTCTTC.

This clonotype was observed many times. The CDR3 sequence is CASSLGRGNEKLFF. The DNA for the CDR3 is TGTGCCAGCAGCTTGGGCAGGGGGAATGAAAAACTGTTTTTT. The rearrangement joins TRBV6-5 to TRBJ1-4; the match to TRBD1 covers 7 bases. The V and J ends lost 6 bases and 5 bases, in that order; junction bases with no gene match: 6. The germline gives CDR1 MNHEY, CDR2 SVGAGI. This CDR3 spans 14 amino acids.

This clonotype was found a few times. Germline is not matched at one junction end, which may reflect a read error. The chain carries TRBV4-2 and TRBJ2-1; 10 nucleotides agree with TRBD2. Germline V CDR1 and CDR2: LGHNA, YNFKEQ. This CDR3 comprises 19 residues. The CDR3: CASSQAGLAERGHGNERFF. The CDR3 nucleotides read TGTGCCAGCAGCCAAGCTGGACTAGCGGAAAGGGGGCATGGGAATGAGCGGTTCTTC.

This clonotype was seen a handful of times. The V call is TRBV30, the J call TRBJ2-7; D not certain. The end of the DNA aligns better with TRBJ2-5, so the J call may be wrong. Germline CDR1 GTSNPN, CDR2 SVGIG (reference sequence). The CDR3 extends over 11 amino acids. CDR3 sequence reads: CAWSPLETQYF. DNA for the CDR3: TGTGCCTGGAGCCCCCTGGAGACCCAGTACTTC.

The chain is built from TRBV10-3 and TRBJ1-2; D is unresolved. V was cut by 3 bases and J by 4 bases, with 9 bases left in between. In germline, CDR1 is ENHRY, CDR2 SYGVKD. The CDR3 sequence is 13 residues long. The CDR3 sequence is CAISEGAGYGYTF. CDR3 DNA: TGTGCCATCAGTGAAGGTGCGGGCTATGGCTACACCTTC.

This clonotype has only a few counts. The chain joins TRBV18 to TRBJ2-5; 8 bases map to TRBD1. The CDR3 spans 15 residues. V was clipped by 4 bases and J by 5 bases; unmatched bases: 9. Germline CDR1 KGHSH, CDR2 LQKENI. This CDR3 reads CASSLDRGIGETQYF. The DNA for the CDR3 is TGTGCCAGCTCACTCGACAGGGGTATAGGGGAGACCCAGTACTTC.

This chain connects TRBV2 to TRBJ2-3; D is ambiguous. V lost 7 bases and J lost 9, with 11 bases in between. The CDR3 extends over 11 amino acids. The germline gives CDR1 SNHLY, CDR2 FYNNEI. The CDR3 sequence is CASMLGYTQYF. CDR3 DNA sequence: TGTGCCAGCATGCTGGGGTACACGCAGTATTTT.

In this sample, this clonotype turned up many times. This rearrangement joins TRBV20-1 to TRBJ2-7, with D perhaps matching TRBD2 (6 bases). This CDR3 is built from 13 residues. V lost 6 bases to trimming and J lost 6 bases, with 18 bases between them. The V gene's germline CDR1 is DFQATT and CDR2 SNEGSKA (reference sequence). CDR3 DNA: TGCAGTGCCGCCAGTCCCCGGGGAGGCGAGCAGTACTTC. Translating gives CSAASPRGGEQYF.